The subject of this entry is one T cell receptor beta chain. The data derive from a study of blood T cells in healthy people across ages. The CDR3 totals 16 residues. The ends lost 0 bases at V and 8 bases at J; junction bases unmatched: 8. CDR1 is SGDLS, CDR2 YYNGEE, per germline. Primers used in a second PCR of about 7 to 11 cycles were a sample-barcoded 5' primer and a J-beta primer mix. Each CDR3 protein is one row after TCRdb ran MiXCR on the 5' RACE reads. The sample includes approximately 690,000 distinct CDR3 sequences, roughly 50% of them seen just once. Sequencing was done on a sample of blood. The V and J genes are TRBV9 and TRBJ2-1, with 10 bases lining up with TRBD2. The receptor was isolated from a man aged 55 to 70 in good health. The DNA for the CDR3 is TGTGCCAGCAGCGTAGGTCGAAGCGGGGGGGCCCATGAGCAGTTCTTC. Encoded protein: CASSVGRSGGAHEQFF.